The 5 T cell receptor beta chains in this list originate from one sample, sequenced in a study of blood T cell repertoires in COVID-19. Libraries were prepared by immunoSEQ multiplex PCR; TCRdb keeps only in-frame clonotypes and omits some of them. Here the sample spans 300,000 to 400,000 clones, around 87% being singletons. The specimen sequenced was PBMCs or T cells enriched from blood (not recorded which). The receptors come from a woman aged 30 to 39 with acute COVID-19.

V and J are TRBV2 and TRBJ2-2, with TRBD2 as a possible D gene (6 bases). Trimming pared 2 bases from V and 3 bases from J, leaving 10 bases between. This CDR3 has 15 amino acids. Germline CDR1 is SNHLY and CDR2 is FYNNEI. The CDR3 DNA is TGTGCCAGCAGTGAACGGCGGGATTACACCGGGGAGCTGTTTTTT. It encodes CASSERRDYTGELFF.

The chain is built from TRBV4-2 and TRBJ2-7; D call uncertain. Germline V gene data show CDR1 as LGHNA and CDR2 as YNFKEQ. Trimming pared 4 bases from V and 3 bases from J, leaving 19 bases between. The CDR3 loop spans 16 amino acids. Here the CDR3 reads CASSLESAGVNYEQYF. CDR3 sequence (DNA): TGTGCCAGCAGCCTCGAATCGGCCGGAGTAAACTACGAGCAGTACTTC.

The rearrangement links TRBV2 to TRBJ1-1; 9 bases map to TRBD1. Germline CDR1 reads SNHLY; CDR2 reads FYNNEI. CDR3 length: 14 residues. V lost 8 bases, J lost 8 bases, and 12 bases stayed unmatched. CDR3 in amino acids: CASDRSNRGPEAFF. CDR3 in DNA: TGTGCCAGCGATAGATCGAACAGGGGGCCCGAAGCTTTCTTT.

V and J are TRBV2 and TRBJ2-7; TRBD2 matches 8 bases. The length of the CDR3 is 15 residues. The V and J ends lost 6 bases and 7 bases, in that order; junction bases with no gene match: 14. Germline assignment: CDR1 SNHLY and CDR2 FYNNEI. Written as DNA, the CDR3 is TGTGCCAGCAGGGGGGCGAGCGGGGGCCCCATTGAGCAGTACTTC. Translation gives CASRGASGGPIEQYF.

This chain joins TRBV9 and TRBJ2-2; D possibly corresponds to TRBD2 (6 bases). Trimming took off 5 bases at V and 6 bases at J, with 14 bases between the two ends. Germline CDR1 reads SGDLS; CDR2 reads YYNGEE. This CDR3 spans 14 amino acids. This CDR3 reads CASRTGTSAGELFF. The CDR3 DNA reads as TGTGCCAGCAGAACCGGGACTTCCGCCGGGGAGCTGTTTTTT.